This entry concerns a single T cell receptor (beta chain). Its recognized antigen is unknown. No much larger clonotype is one base removed from it; base qualities were not supplied. The data originate from a study of CD8 T cells in Susac syndrome (dated by TCRdb to about 2019). Background for the entire study: Whether CD8+ T cell activation and differentiation in Susac syndrome was antigen driven was tested using repertoire sequencing.

Results the study describes overall, beyond this receptor: The TCR sequencing and HLA analysis was acknowledged to have included a relatively small number of individuals.

The CDR3 sequence holds 21 residues, the cysteine and phenylalanine included. Just CDR3 DNA is preserved here, 63 bases in frame from base 1. V is trimmed back by 2 bases and J by 3 bases, and the junction contains 19 bases that no gene match accounts for. The germline V gene supplies CDR1 MDHEN and CDR2 SYDVKM. High-throughput TCR beta sequencing profiled peripheral blood CD8+ and CD4+ T cells from healthy donors, Susac syndrome patients and multiple sclerosis patients. Healthy donors were age- and sex-matched controls. Bulk CD8+ and CD4+ T cells were purified by magnetic negative isolation, whereas CD8+ TEMRA cells were enriched by FACS. Blood was collected in EDTA tubes and processed within 24 hours, with PBMCs isolated through density gradient centrifugation. PBMCs destined for TCR sequencing were cryopreserved in liquid nitrogen and later thawed in a 37 °C water bath. The sorted or isolated CD4+, CD8+ and CD8+ TEMRA cells reached a purity of at least 90%.

RNA was extracted using the RNeasy kit, and about 0.45 to 1 microgram was reverse transcribed with random hexamers. The immunoSEQ multiplex PCR assay, which covers 54 Vbeta and 13 Jbeta segments, was used to amplify TCR beta CDR3 regions. Bias from PCR amplification was corrected by using a synthetic template baseline for primer optimization and for computational correction. In the source study's methods: Reads were assigned to V, D and J genes according to IMGT and analyzed in immunoSEQ Analyzer, with only productive sequences retained. Clonality was calculated as one minus the Shannon entropy normalized by log2 of the number of productive unique sequences. For each patient and control, public and private clones were evaluated within the 100 most prevalent clones. A clone was defined as Susac-specific if it was absent from the healthy and MS cohorts, from roughly 1,000 published viral clones and from other ImmuneACCESS disease sequences. Through fastp at Q25 and MiXCR, TCRdb rebuilt clones from the public reads, retaining in-frame beta chains. Entries that share a CDR3 protein sequence are merged under the most common genes and DNA. The V and J calls and clone size come from TCRdb's table, not from the authors' own analysis. This sample holds about 130,000 distinct CDR3 sequences; around 96% were observed only once. 0.065% to 0.1% of the sample lies in the top ten.

The chain is encoded by TRBV28 joined to TRBJ1-4; 9 junctional bases match TRBD1. The receptor's source is a human donor in good health. Input material: CD4+ T cells from PBMCs. The nucleotide sequence is given as TGTGCCAGCAGTTTAATGCAACCGGGACAGGGCCACGCAGGTTCTAATGAAAAACTGTTTTTT. It codes for CASSLMQPGQGHAGSNEKLFF.